These 32 T cell receptor beta chains originate from one sample sequenced in a study of regulatory T cells in long-lasting Graves disease. The TCR beta library used iRepertoire HTBI primers with Arm-PCR amplification of CDR3. TCRdb processed the multiplex PCR reads anew with MiXCR; each CDR3 protein has one entry. The table has about 380,000 distinct CDR3 sequences, roughly a sixth seen once. Time point in this sample: newly diagnosed GD, antithyroid drugs for less than 3 months. With RNA extracted from PBMCs as input, the TCR library was made. This specimen consisted of peripheral blood mononuclear cells (PBMCs), obtained at new diagnosis, from a patient treated with antithyroid drugs. These TCRs come from a female donor with Graves disease.

Many counts were recorded for this clonotype. The rearrangement joins TRBV20-1 to TRBJ1-1, with 11 bases fitting TRBD1. The junction had 9 bases not matched to a gene; V was cut back by 3 bases and J by 0 bases. This CDR3 region has 17 residues. Germline CDR1 is DFQATT and CDR2 is SNEGSKA (reference sequence). In nucleotides, the CDR3 is TGCAGTGCTAGTAAGGACAGGGGGCATATGATGAACACTGAAGCTTTCTTT. Protein sequence: CSASKDRGHMMNTEAFF.

A few counts support this clonotype. This sequence joins TRBV28 and TRBJ1-4; 10 nucleotides line up with TRBD1. V lost 5 bases, J lost 5 bases, and 5 bases stayed unmatched. CDR3 size: 15 residues. Germline assignment: CDR1 MDHEN and CDR2 SYDVKM. This CDR3 reads CASSPRDRGNEKLFF. Written as DNA, the CDR3 is TGTGCCAGCAGTCCCCGGGACAGGGGCAATGAAAAACTGTTTTTT. The full variable domain, with the rest looked up from reference TRBV28 and TRBJ1-4, is DVKVTQSSRYLVKRTGEKVFLECVQDMDHENMFWYRQDPGLGLRLIYFSYDVKMKEKGDIPEGYSVSREKKERFSLILESASTNQTSMYLCASSPRDRGNEKLFFGSGTQLSVL.

This clonotype was counted many times. This rearrangement joins TRBV3-1 to TRBJ2-1; unclear D gene. The CDR3 runs to 16 residues. Trimming removed 0 bases from V and 1 base from J, with 10 bases in between. Germline CDR1 and CDR2: LGHDT and YNNKEL (reference sequence). The chain's CDR3 is CASSQDTWGSYNEQFF. The CDR3 nucleotides read TGTGCCAGCAGCCAAGATACGTGGGGATCCTACAATGAGCAGTTCTTC.

This clonotype was picked up many times. The chain recombines TRBV7-9 with TRBJ2-5; 7 nucleotides match TRBD2. The CDR3 runs 14 residues. V gave up 5 bases and J gave up 5 bases; unmatched junction bases: 8. CDR1 and CDR2 from the germline V gene are SEHNR and FQNEAQ (reference sequence). In nucleotides, the CDR3 is TGTGCCAGCAGCCCCGGCGGGGGTTGGGAGACCCAGTACTTC. Translation: CASSPGGGWETQYF.

This clonotype occurred many times. CDR3 coding DNA: TGTGCCAGCAGCCAGCTTCTATCAGAGACCCAGTACTTC. It translates to CASSQLLSETQYF. This chain connects TRBV3-1 to TRBJ2-5, with unresolved D. V dropped 3 bases and J dropped 4 bases, with 9 bases sitting between them. The CDR3 has 13 residues. Germline CDR1 LGHDT, CDR2 YNNKEL (reference sequence).

This chain links TRBV29-1 with TRBJ1-2, with unresolved D. Trimming left V 3 bases short and J 4 bases short, with 12 bases between. Per the germline V gene, CDR1 is SQVTM and CDR2 is ANQGSEA. CDR3 length: 13 residues. CDR3 DNA sequence: TGCAGCGTTGAGAATGGACCCATCTATGGCTACACCTTC. It translates to CSVENGPIYGYTF.

The rearrangement joins TRBV10-1 to TRBJ2-7, with D uncertain. Germline V gene sequence: CDR1 WNHNN, CDR2 SYGVQD (reference sequence). The CDR3 runs 14 residues. V was pared by 3 bases and J by 2 bases, with 11 bases between. CDR3 sequence: CASSEHIGPYEQYF. The CDR3 DNA reads as TGCGCCAGCAGTGAACATATCGGACCCTACGAGCAGTACTTC.

This clonotype was seen many times. As DNA, the CDR3 is TGTGCCAGCAGTCGCAGGGGGGCTGGGGGCACTGAAGCTTTCTTT. This encodes CASSRRGAGGTEAFF. V gene TRBV27 combines with J gene TRBJ1-1, with TRBD1 matching over 7 bases. The CDR3 spans 15 residues. The trim removed 5 bases at V and 4 bases at J, leaving 10 bases unmatched. The germline gives CDR1 MNHEY, CDR2 SMNVEV (reference sequence).

This clonotype has at least ten counts. CDR3 sequence (DNA): TGTGCCAGCAGCCAAGGTAACTGGGCGGAGGAAAAACTGTTTTTT. This gives the protein CASSQGNWAEEKLFF. The chain combines TRBV14 with TRBJ1-4; D call uncertain. Germline-derived CDR1 and CDR2 are SGHDN and FVKESK. This CDR3 is 15 amino acids long. The V end lost 1 base, the J end lost 8 bases, and 14 bases lay between the germline ends.

This clonotype has only a few counts. J is TRBJ2-5 and V is TRBV27; D might be TRBD2 (6 bases). Germline-derived CDR1 and CDR2 are MNHEY and SMNVEV (reference sequence). The CDR3 extends over 15 amino acids. The V end was cut by 5 bases, the J end by 5 bases, with 18 bases between. This CDR3 is CASSLMRGSSETQYF. In nucleotides, the CDR3 is TGTGCCAGCAGTCTTATGCGGGGTAGTTCGGAGACCCAGTACTTC.

This clonotype has at least ten counts. The chain links TRBV20-1 to TRBJ1-2; TRBD1 matches 7 bases. The CDR3 sequence is 12 residues long. With V trimmed by 5 bases and J by 8 bases, 8 bases remained unmatched. Germline CDR1 reads DFQATT; CDR2 reads SNEGSKA (reference sequence). The CDR3 DNA reads as TGCAGTGCTCCGACAGGGTGGCGAGGCTACACCTTC. Translation gives CSAPTGWRGYTF.

This clonotype has a count of ten or more. The chain combines TRBV11-2 with TRBJ1-4, with D unclear. The V gene lost 5 bases and the J gene lost 4 bases, with 8 bases spanning the gap. Looked up from germline, CDR1 is SGHAT and CDR2 is FQNNGV. There are 13 residues in the CDR3. The CDR3 DNA sequence: TGTGCCAGCAGCGGGGAAGTTAATGAAAAACTGTTTTTT. Its protein product is CASSGEVNEKLFF.

Comment on this clonotype: Since a much larger clone is just one base distant, this may be a read error. This rearrangement joins TRBV27 to TRBJ2-3; D call uncertain. There are 16 residues in the CDR3. The germline V gene encodes CDR1 MNHEY and CDR2 SMNVEV (reference sequence). The CDR3 DNA is TGTGCCAACAGTTTATATTACCAGAGCTACACAGATACGCAGTATTTT. Translating it yields CANSLYYQSYTDTQYF.

This clonotype was observed at least ten times. The chain is built from TRBV20-1 and TRBJ1-1; D gene unclear. The length of the CDR3 is 11 residues. Looked up from germline, CDR1 is DFQATT and CDR2 is SNEGSKA (reference sequence). Trimming stripped 5 bases from V and 1 base from J, with 5 bases between. The CDR3 is CSAAGNTEAFF. The CDR3 DNA follows: TGCAGTGCTGCAGGGAACACTGAAGCTTTCTTT.

The CDR3, as DNA: TGCAGTGCCCAAGGCGGGACTAGCGGGAGTGAGACCCAGTACTTC. Translation gives CSAQGGTSGSETQYF. The chain uses TRBV20-1 and TRBJ2-5, with TRBD2 matching 14 bases. This CDR3 region has 15 residues. The trim removed 6 bases at V and 5 bases at J, leaving 8 bases unmatched. CDR1 and CDR2 from the germline V gene are DFQATT and SNEGSKA (reference sequence).

This clonotype was recorded many times. V and J are TRBV27 and TRBJ2-2, with TRBD2 matching 8 bases. There are 16 residues in the CDR3. Per germline, CDR1 MNHEY and CDR2 SMNVEV (reference sequence). V trimming: 3 bases; J trimming: 3 bases; junction bases outside the gene matches: 6. CDR3 in DNA: TGTGCCAGCAGTTTCTCCGGGAGGGATCACACCGGGGAGCTGTTTTTT. Its translation is CASSFSGRDHTGELFF.

This clonotype showed up many times. The chain has TRBV12-3 or TRBV12-4 and TRBJ2-7, with a weak D call TRBD1 (5 bases). The V gene lost 6 bases and the J gene lost 1 base, with 10 bases spanning the gap. The CDR3 loop spans 13 amino acids. CDR3 protein: CASSSRGSYEQYF. In DNA, the CDR3 is TGTGCCAGCAGCTCAAGGGGTTCCTACGAGCAGTACTTC.

This clonotype was detected many times. This rearrangement joins TRBV3-1 to TRBJ1-4; unclear D gene. Per germline, CDR1 LGHDT and CDR2 YNNKEL (reference sequence). V lost 5 bases to trimming and J lost 4 bases, with 14 bases between them. The CDR3 is made up of 15 amino acids. The CDR3 DNA follows: TGTGCCAGCAGCGACGCTAGACAAATTAATGAAAAACTGTTTTTT. Translated, it gives CASSDARQINEKLFF.

This rearrangement joins TRBV15 to TRBJ1-1; 7 bases align to TRBD1. Unmatched junction bases numbered 5, after V lost 3 bases and J lost 7 bases. This CDR3 spans 13 amino acids. The germline V gene has CDR1 LNHNV and CDR2 YYDKDF (reference sequence). Here the CDR3 reads CATSRDRRFEAFF. DNA of the CDR3: TGTGCCACCAGCAGGGACAGGCGTTTTGAAGCTTTCTTT.

The V call is TRBV7-3, the J call TRBJ2-3; D may match TRBD1 or TRBD2 (6 bases each). V lost 4 bases and J 6 bases, leaving 14 bases between the germline ends. The germline CDR1 and CDR2 sequences are SGHTA and FQGTGA. This CDR3 region has 14 residues. CDR3 sequence: CASSSTGAGDTQYF. The CDR3 nucleotides read TGTGCCAGCAGCTCTACGGGGGCGGGGGATACGCAGTATTTT. The variable domain in full, with the rest retrieved from reference TRBV7-3 and TRBJ2-3, is GAGVSQTPSNKVTEKGKYVELRCDPISGHTALYWYRQSLGQGPEFLIYFQGTGAADDSGLPNDRFFAVRPEGSVSTLKIQRTERGDSAVYLCASSSTGAGDTQYFGPGTRLTVL.

The sample holds many counts of this clonotype. J is TRBJ1-1 and V is TRBV5-1; D is possibly TRBD1 (6 bases). Germline assignment: CDR1 SGHRS and CDR2 YFSETQ. This CDR3 region has 12 residues. Trimming removed 4 bases from V and 8 bases from J, with 12 bases in between. CDR3 DNA: TGCGCCAGCAGCAGGGACACACCCGAAGCTTTCTTT. Translated, it gives CASSRDTPEAFF. Together with reference TRBV5-1 and TRBJ1-1, the CDR3 gives the full variable domain: KAGVTQTPRYLIKTRGQQVTLSCSPISGHRSVSWYQQTPGQGLQFLFEYFSETQRNKGNFPGRFSGRQFSNSRSEMNVSTLELGDSALYLCASSRDTPEAFFGQGTRLTVV.

Details on this clonotype: One base away lies a much larger clone, so this may be a sequencing read error. The V gene is TRBV2, the J gene TRBJ2-4; TRBD2 agrees at 13 bases. J lost 13 bases, V lost 6 bases, and 12 bases had no gene match. Germline CDR1 and CDR2: SNHLY and FYNNEI. CDR3 length equals 15 residues. CDR3 coding DNA: TGTGCCAGCAGAAGGACTAGCGGGAGTTTAGATGAGCAGTACTTC. It translates to CASRRTSGSLDEQYF.

This clonotype was counted between two and nine times. This chain links TRBV20-1 with TRBJ1-4; perhaps TRBD1 as D (6 bases). The germline V and J ends were trimmed by 6 bases and 5 bases, with 19 bases remaining between them. Germline V gene sequence: CDR1 DFQATT, CDR2 SNEGSKA (reference sequence). The CDR3 is 15 residues long. The CDR3 coding sequence is TGCAGTGCGAGCGGGGCGGGGGCGGGAAATGAAAAACTGTTTTTT. It encodes CSASGAGAGNEKLFF.

This clonotype was detected ten times or more. The gene calls are TRBV6-2 or TRBV6-3 and TRBJ1-1; TRBD1 agrees at 7 bases. Germline values: CDR1 MNHEY, CDR2 SVGEGT. The ends lost 2 bases at V and 5 bases at J; junction bases unmatched: 14. There are 17 residues in the CDR3. The CDR3, as DNA: TGTGCCAGCAGTTACGGAAAACACAGGGGTGTGGGAACTGAAGCTTTCTTT. It encodes CASSYGKHRGVGTEAFF.

This clonotype was observed many times. CDR3 loop: CASRGQGTGELFF. The CDR3 DNA follows: TGTGCCAGCAGGGGCCAAGGCACCGGGGAGCTGTTTTTT. The J gene is TRBJ2-2, the V gene TRBV9; D gene uncertain. The germline V and J ends were trimmed by 5 bases and 4 bases, with 9 bases remaining between them. The CDR3 consists of 13 residues. Germline CDR1 SGDLS, CDR2 YYNGEE. The whole variable domain, filled in from reference TRBV9 and TRBJ2-2, reads DSGVTQTPKHLITATGQRVTLRCSPRSGDLSVYWYQQSLDQGLQFLIQYYNGEERAKGNILERFSAQQFPDLHSELNLSSLELGDSALYFCASRGQGTGELFFGEGSRLTVL.

Ten or more counts support this clonotype. J is TRBJ1-3 and V is TRBV29-1; TRBD1 aligns across 7 bases. The CDR3 extends over 13 amino acids. The V segment lost 7 bases and the J segment 5 bases; nucleotides outside the gene matches: 8. CDR1 and CDR2 (germline): SQVTM, ANQGSEA. CDR3: CSGAGGERNTIYF. The CDR3 coding sequence is TGCAGCGGAGCAGGGGGAGAAAGAAACACCATATATTTT. Combining the CDR3 with reference TRBV29-1 and TRBJ1-3 gives the whole variable domain SAVISQKPSRDICQRGTSLTIQCQVDSQVTMMFWYRQQPGQSLTLIATANQGSEATYESGFVIDKFPISRPNLTFSTLTVSNMSPEDSSIYLCSGAGGERNTIYFGEGSWLTVV.

This clonotype has ten or more counts. The CDR3 spells CSVEPRGLNTEAFF. CDR3 in DNA: TGCAGCGTTGAGCCCAGGGGGTTGAACACTGAAGCTTTCTTT. The chain couples TRBV29-1 to TRBJ1-1; TRBD1 matches at 7 bases. The V segment lost 3 bases and the J segment 0 bases; nucleotides outside the gene matches: 4. There are 14 residues in the CDR3. Germline V CDR1 and CDR2: SQVTM, ANQGSEA.

On this clonotype: A far larger clone is one base from this, pointing to a likely read error. The chain employs TRBV5-1 and TRBJ2-1, with unresolved D. Between the trimmed V and J ends, which lost 1 base and 10 bases, there was a span of 12 bases. CDR3 length equals 13 residues. The V gene's germline CDR1 is SGHRS and CDR2 YFSETQ. The CDR3 reads CASSLTDAYEQFF. CDR3 DNA: TGCGCCAGCAGCTTGACAGACGCATACGAGCAGTTCTTC.

This clonotype was seen only a few times. This chain links TRBV7-6 with TRBJ1-4; no firm D call. The CDR3 runs to 15 residues. V lost 6 bases to trimming and J lost 7 bases, with 18 bases between them. Germline V CDR1 and CDR2: SGHVS, FNYEAQ. This chain's CDR3 is CASSLESGSGEKLFF. In nucleotides, the CDR3 is TGTGCCAGCAGTCTAGAGTCGGGGTCGGGTGAAAAACTGTTTTTT.

The genes are TRBV5-4 and TRBJ2-7; 8 bases agree with TRBD2. The CDR3 is made up of 14 amino acids. Germline trimming cut 4 bases from V and 3 bases from J; bases unmatched to any gene: 6. CDR1 is SGHNT, CDR2 YYREEE, per germline (reference sequence). CDR3 bases: TGTGCCAGCAGCCCCGGGACTAGAGGCTACGAGCAGTACTTC. It codes for CASSPGTRGYEQYF.

The chain couples TRBV19 to TRBJ2-1; D is unresolved. This CDR3 has 15 amino acids. V dropped 3 bases and J dropped 6 bases, with 15 bases sitting between them. Germline V gene data show CDR1 as LNHDA and CDR2 as SQIVND (reference sequence). CDR3 residues: CASSIPNALRNEQFF. CDR3 coding DNA: TGTGCCAGTAGTATCCCCAACGCTCTGCGCAATGAGCAGTTCTTC.

This clonotype was seen many times. The CDR3: CASSPGMDSNQPQHF. In DNA, the CDR3 is TGTGCCAGCAGTCCAGGGATGGATAGCAATCAGCCCCAGCATTTT. The rearrangement joins TRBV12-3 or TRBV12-4 to TRBJ1-5, with D possibly TRBD1 on 5 matching bases. This CDR3 has 15 residues. V was pared by 5 bases and J by 0 bases, with 11 bases between.